This TCR beta chain emerged from a study of human T cells and chemical hapten exposure. Germline CDR1 is DFQATT and CDR2 is SNEGSKA (reference sequence). V trimming: 3 bases; J trimming: 4 bases; junction bases outside the gene matches: 13. This CDR3 contains 17 residues. Time point noted: patch test 3, about 24 weeks after DPC sensitization. Noted treatment: therapeutic diphenylcyclopropenone sensitization with weekly scalp DPC. The template was total RNA from unfractionated whole blood. Individual cDNA molecules in this library carried unique molecular identifiers. One entry per CDR3 protein, called by TCRdb with MiXCR from the RACE reads. The sample comprises almost 40,000 distinct CDR3 sequences, over 7.5% of which are singletons, and 26% rests with the top ten. This clonotype was detected a few times.

The V and J genes are TRBV20-1 and TRBJ2-5; 11 nucleotides match TRBD2. The clonotype originates from a man aged 45-60 years with alopecia areata. Some clones in this sample may be carry-over from other donors' samples. Sequencing used whole blood, obtained in connection with sensitization to the hapten diphenylcyclopropenone (DPC). The CDR3 reads CSASITSGSKGGETQYF. CDR3 in DNA: TGCAGTGCTAGTATAACTAGCGGGAGTAAAGGGGGAGAGACCCAGTACTTC.